What follows are 20 T cell receptor beta chains derived from one specimen sequenced in a study of blood T cells in healthy people across ages. The authors ran a second PCR of roughly 6 to 11 cycles using a sample-barcoded 5' primer and a J-beta primer mix. A single record per CDR3 protein comes from TCRdb applying MiXCR to the 5' RACE reads. This repertoire shows 1.5 million to 2 million distinct CDR3 sequences, under 30% found once; its top ten account for 7.7%. The sequencing input was blood. The origin of the receptors is a woman in her 30s in good health.

The rearrangement joins TRBV7-2 to TRBJ1-6; maybe TRBD1 (6 bases). The ends were cut back, 3 bases at V and 5 bases at J, with 17 bases in the middle. The germline CDR1 and CDR2 sequences are SGHTA and FQGNSA. This CDR3 has 17 amino acids. The CDR3 DNA reads TGTGCCAGCAGCTTGCGCGGGGGGCCAATCGATAATTCACCCCTCCACTTT. Translated: CASSLRGGPIDNSPLHF.

The sample holds many counts of this clonotype. CDR3 nucleotide sequence: TGCAGTGCTAGAGTCTCTAGCGGGGGGAATGAGCAGTTCTTC. Its translation is CSARVSSGGNEQFF. The chain couples TRBV20-1 to TRBJ2-1, with TRBD2 matching 11 bases. This CDR3 has 14 residues. The V gene's germline CDR1 is DFQATT and CDR2 SNEGSKA (reference sequence). V lost 1 base to trimming and J lost 7 bases; unmatched junction nucleotides: 3.

This clonotype was observed once. In DNA, the CDR3 is TGTGCCAGCATAGGACTAGCGGGGGCTAGTGAGCAGTTCTTC. It specifies CASIGLAGASEQFF. The chain has TRBV7-9 and TRBJ2-1, with 13 bases aligning to TRBD2. Germline V CDR1 and CDR2: SEHNR, FQNEAQ (reference sequence). Trimming removed 7 bases from V and 9 bases from J; junction bases left unmatched: 6. The CDR3 sequence is 14 residues long.

The chain links TRBV3-1 to TRBJ1-2; weak D call: TRBD1 (6 bases). The V and J ends lost 1 base and 0 bases respectively, with 18 bases between them. The CDR3 spans 18 residues. Germline V gene sequence: CDR1 LGHDT, CDR2 YNNKEL (reference sequence). Here the CDR3 DNA reads TGTGCCAGCAGCCAAGTCATCAGGTCGGGACAATCTAACTATGGCTACACCTTC. It codes for CASSQVIRSGQSNYGYTF. Full variable domain (outside the CDR3, taken from reference TRBV3-1 and TRBJ1-2): DTAVSQTPKYLVTQMGNDKSIKCEQNLGHDTMYWYKQDSKKFLKIMFSYNNKELIINETVPNRFSPKSPDKAHLNLHINSLELGDSAVYFCASSQVIRSGQSNYGYTFGSGTRLTVV.

The CDR3 spells CASSPQTQDHPTF. The CDR3 region has the DNA TGTGCCAGCAGCCCACAAACCCAGGACCATCCCACCTTC. This chain uses TRBV7-2 with TRBJ1-2; D is ambiguous. From germline, CDR1 is SGHTA and CDR2 FQGNSA. Trimming stripped 5 bases from V and 13 bases from J, with 20 bases between. This CDR3 is 13 amino acids long. The variable domain in full, with the rest retrieved from reference TRBV7-2 and TRBJ1-2, is GAGVSQSPSNKVTEKGKDVELRCDPISGHTALYWYRQSLGQGLEFLIYFQGNSAPDKSGLPSDRFSAERTGGSVSTLTIQRTQQEDSAVYLCASSPQTQDHPTFGSGTRLTVV.

The chain combines TRBV6-1 with TRBJ1-6; D is unresolved. This CDR3 contains 14 residues. The V gene lost 2 bases and the J gene lost 7 bases, with 9 bases spanning the gap. Germline V gene data show CDR1 as MNHNS and CDR2 as SASEGT. The CDR3 region has the DNA TGTGCCAGCAGTGAAAATGGTTGGAATTCACCCCTCCACTTT. This codes for CASSENGWNSPLHF.

This clonotype appeared many times. The chain combines TRBV12-3 or TRBV12-4 with TRBJ2-4; 7 bases fit TRBD2. V lost 7 bases, J lost 9 bases, and 12 bases stayed unmatched. CDR3 length: 14 amino acids. DNA of the CDR3: TGTGCCAGCACCCGACTAGGGAGGGACGGCATTCAGTACTTC. Its translation: CASTRLGRDGIQYF.

In this sample, this clonotype turned up a few times. The chain is built from TRBV2 and TRBJ2-3, with a tentative D call TRBD1 (5 bases). The germline V and J ends were trimmed by 6 bases and 4 bases, with 17 bases remaining between them. This CDR3 is 15 amino acids long. Germline V gene data show CDR1 as SNHLY and CDR2 as FYNNEI. The CDR3, as DNA: TGTGCCAGCAGAGGCGGCCTCGCACAGGCAGATACGCAGTATTTT. This encodes CASRGGLAQADTQYF.

The sample holds many counts of this clonotype. This chain connects TRBV20-1 to TRBJ1-1; D perhaps matches TRBD1 (5 bases). Trimming took off 0 bases at V and 1 base at J, with 9 bases between the two ends. The CDR3 contains 14 residues. Per germline, CDR1 DFQATT and CDR2 SNEGSKA (reference sequence). CDR3 sequence: CSARDPTANTEAFF. CDR3 DNA: TGCAGTGCTAGAGATCCGACAGCGAACACTGAAGCTTTCTTT.

This clonotype was recorded a few times. This chain connects TRBV27 to TRBJ2-5; TRBD1 is a possible D gene (5 bases). This CDR3 comprises 14 residues. The germline V and J ends were trimmed by 5 bases and 2 bases, with 12 bases remaining between them. CDR1 is MNHEY, CDR2 SMNVEV, per germline (reference sequence). CDR3: CASSKRAGQETQYF. For the CDR3, the DNA is TGTGCCAGCAGTAAAAGGGCAGGGCAAGAGACCCAGTACTTC.

This clonotype came up a few times. This rearrangement joins TRBV7-6 to TRBJ1-5; tentative D call: TRBD1 (5 bases). The CDR3 is 13 amino acids. The germline V gene has CDR1 SGHVS and CDR2 FNYEAQ. CDR3 sequence reads: CATARGWVQPQHF. Here the CDR3 DNA reads TGTGCTACCGCCCGGGGGTGGGTTCAGCCCCAGCATTTT.

To note about this clonotype: This may stem from a read error, because a much larger clone lies one nucleotide away. The V gene is TRBV4-3, the J gene TRBJ2-1, with D hard to call. The germline V gene encodes CDR1 LGHNA and CDR2 YSLEER. Deletions cut 0 bases from V and 5 bases from J, with 14 bases between. The CDR3 totals 16 residues. This CDR3 reads CASSQETAWSNNEQFF. The CDR3 region has the DNA TGCGCCAGCAGCCAAGAGACCGCTTGGTCCAACAATGAGCAGTTCTTC.

The chain links TRBV3-1 to TRBJ2-3, with 11 bases lining up with TRBD2. The J segment lost 3 bases and the V segment lost 1 base, leaving 3 bases of the junction unmatched. CDR1 is LGHDT, CDR2 YNNKEL, per germline (reference sequence). CDR3 length: 16 residues. The CDR3 region has the DNA TGTGCCAGCAGCCAAGCACTAGCGGGGGCTACAGATACGCAGTATTTT. It translates to CASSQALAGATDTQYF.

The chain is built from TRBV20-1 and TRBJ1-2, with D possibly TRBD1 on 5 matching bases. The V and J ends lost 0 bases and 3 bases respectively, with 11 bases between them. CDR3 length equals 14 residues. The germline V gene has CDR1 DFQATT and CDR2 SNEGSKA (reference sequence). The CDR3 DNA follows: TGCAGTGCTAGAGAGGGGCGGACCGACTATGGCTACACCTTC. Translated, it gives CSAREGRTDYGYTF.

This clonotype was seen a few times. V gene TRBV20-1 combines with J gene TRBJ2-1, with 11 bases that match TRBD2. Germline CDR1 reads DFQATT; CDR2 reads SNEGSKA (reference sequence). The trim removed 6 bases at V and 4 bases at J, leaving 8 bases unmatched. The CDR3 loop spans 15 amino acids. CDR3 nucleotides: TGCAGTGCAGGGTCGACTAGCGGGGATTACAATGAGCAGTTCTTC. Translating gives CSAGSTSGDYNEQFF.

This clonotype has ten or more counts. The rearrangement joins TRBV20-1 to TRBJ2-5; TRBD2 matches 16 bases. Germline trimming cut 3 bases from V and 2 bases from J; bases unmatched to any gene: 6. The germline V gene encodes CDR1 DFQATT and CDR2 SNEGSKA (reference sequence). This CDR3 is 17 amino acids long. The CDR3 sequence: CSASPGLAGGSQETQYF. For the CDR3, the DNA is TGCAGTGCTAGCCCGGGACTAGCGGGAGGGTCTCAAGAGACCCAGTACTTC.

The sample holds a few counts of this clonotype. The chain combines TRBV7-2 with TRBJ1-1, with 7 bases aligning to TRBD1. The CDR3 is 16 residues long. J lost 3 bases, V lost 5 bases, and 12 bases had no gene match. Germline CDR1 is SGHTA and CDR2 is FQGNSA. DNA of the CDR3: TGTGCCAGCAGCCGAACGGGCCAGGGGGAAGACACTGAAGCTTTCTTT. The encoded protein is CASSRTGQGEDTEAFF.

Many counts were recorded for this clonotype. The rearrangement uses TRBV6-2 or TRBV6-3 and TRBJ2-7, with a tentative D call TRBD1 (6 bases). V gave up 3 bases and J gave up 4 bases, with 10 bases separating them. The CDR3 has 13 amino acids. The germline V gene has CDR1 MNHEY and CDR2 SVGEGT. CDR3 region: CASSYSQGYEQYF. CDR3 bases: TGTGCCAGCAGTTATTCCCAGGGGTACGAGCAGTACTTC.

The chain couples TRBV5-1 to TRBJ2-7; tentative D call: TRBD2 (5 bases). The CDR3 runs 14 residues. The V and J ends lost 2 bases and 6 bases respectively, with 15 bases between them. The germline V gene has CDR1 SGHRS and CDR2 YFSETQ. The CDR3 reads CASSLESLRGEQYF. The CDR3 DNA is TGCGCCAGCAGCTTAGAGTCCCTTCGGGGCGAGCAGTACTTC.

The chain carries TRBV20-1 and TRBJ2-1; D is perhaps TRBD2 (5 bases). The DNA end favors TRBJ2-7, so the J call may be wrong. The V gene's germline CDR1 is DFQATT and CDR2 SNEGSKA (reference sequence). The CDR3 sequence is 16 residues long. Here the CDR3 DNA reads TGCAGTGCTCCCCACCAGCGGAGCTCCCGGTACAATGAGCAGTACTTC. The encoded protein is CSAPHQRSSRYNEQYF.